This entry concerns a single T cell receptor beta chain. This sample is part of a study of early stage breast cancer tumors. The CDR3 consists of 12 residues. V dropped 4 bases and J dropped 2 bases, with 5 bases sitting between them. CDR1 is SGHNT and CDR2 is YYREEE in the germline V gene (reference sequence). TCRdb keeps only in-frame clones here, not all; method: immunoSEQ multiplex PCR. The sample shows more than 55,000 clones, over 80% of them seen only once. The TCR sequence derives from a person in their forties with breast cancer. The genes are TRBV5-4 and TRBJ2-3; D is undetermined. Sequenced sample: blood. CDR3 sequence: CASSQDTDTQYF. Written as DNA, the CDR3 is TGTGCCAGCAGCCAGGACACAGATACGCAGTATTTT.